The 23 T cell receptor beta chains reported below all come from one sample, sequenced in a study of T cells in localized non-small cell lung cancer. TCRdb keeps only in-frame clones here, not all; method: immunoSEQ multiplex PCR. This sample has more than 100,000 clones, with approximately 88% found just once. The sequencing used peripheral blood, collected before any cancer treatment. The receptors were gathered from a female donor at least 60 years old with stage I lung adenocarcinoma.

The CDR3: CASSEKGHLYNEQFF. DNA of the CDR3: TGTGCCAGCAGTGAAAAGGGACACCTTTACAATGAGCAGTTCTTC. The chain combines TRBV6-1 with TRBJ2-1, with D perhaps matching TRBD1 (6 bases). The length of the CDR3 is 15 residues. The ends were cut back, 2 bases at V and 4 bases at J, with 12 bases in the middle. Germline assignment: CDR1 MNHNS and CDR2 SASEGT.

V gene TRBV11-3 combines with J gene TRBJ2-6, with TRBD2 identical over 8 bases. V trimming: 5 bases; J trimming: 3 bases; junction bases outside the gene matches: 18. The CDR3 runs 20 residues. Germline V gene data show CDR1 as SGHNT and CDR2 as YENEEA. CDR3 bases: TGTGCCAGCAGCCCCCACCGGGGGTCAGCGGGAGTACTTGGGGCCAACGTCCTGACTTTC. Residues: CASSPHRGSAGVLGANVLTF.

The CDR3 loop reads CASGLHSPGLAGAGELFF. CDR3 coding DNA: TGTGCTAGTGGTCTACACTCACCGGGACTAGCGGGAGCCGGGGAGCTGTTTTTT. The genes are TRBV12-5 and TRBJ2-2; 14 nucleotides agree with TRBD2. CDR3 length: 18 residues. Germline V CDR1 and CDR2: LGHNT, FRNRAP. Trimming cost V 5 bases and J 6 bases; bases outside gene matches: 11.

This clone appeared once. The chain recombines TRBV11-2 with TRBJ2-5, with D maybe TRBD1 (5 bases). Germline CDR1 and CDR2: SGHAT and FQNNGV. The CDR3 consists of 13 residues. Trimming cost V 4 bases and J 7 bases, with 13 bases left between them. The CDR3 is CASSSIPTGTQYF. The CDR3 DNA reads as TGTGCCAGCAGCTCGATACCAACAGGGACCCAGTACTTC.

CDR3 sequence reads: CASSANLDYNEQFF. CDR3 sequence (DNA): TGTGCCAGCAGCGCAAACTTAGACTACAATGAGCAGTTCTTC. V gene TRBV11-2 combines with J gene TRBJ2-1; no reliable D call. Per the germline V gene, CDR1 is SGHAT and CDR2 is FQNNGV. The V and J ends lost 5 bases and 3 bases respectively, with 11 bases between them. The CDR3 has 14 residues.

For the CDR3, the DNA is TGTGCCAGCAGCCAAGGAAGACTAGAAACCAATGAGCAGTTCTTC. Translating it yields CASSQGRLETNEQFF. The rearrangement joins TRBV4-2 to TRBJ2-1, with D possibly being TRBD2 (6 bases). The CDR3 runs 15 residues. Germline CDR1 is LGHNA and CDR2 is YNFKEQ. Trimming pared 1 base from V and 6 bases from J, leaving 13 bases between.

This clone showed up just once. J is TRBJ1-3 and V is TRBV13; D unresolved. Trimming shortened V by 2 bases and J by 2 bases, and 7 bases separated the two germline ends. From germline, CDR1 is PRHDT and CDR2 FYEKMQ (reference sequence). The CDR3 spans 14 residues. The CDR3 reads CASSLRAAGNTIYF. In DNA form, the CDR3 reads TGTGCCAGCAGCTTACGGGCAGCTGGAAACACCATATATTTT.

J is TRBJ2-2 and V is TRBV2; D possibly uses TRBD1 or TRBD2 (6 bases each). This CDR3 region has 15 residues. V dropped 6 bases and J dropped 5 bases, with 16 bases sitting between them. Germline V lookup: CDR1 SNHLY, CDR2 FYNNEI. CDR3 loop: CASRPGAVLTGELFF. The CDR3, as DNA: TGTGCCAGCAGACCGGGGGCCGTTCTTACCGGGGAGCTGTTTTTT. The whole variable domain, remainder taken from reference TRBV2 and TRBJ2-2, is EPEVTQTPSHQVTQMGQEVILRCVPISNHLYFYWYRQILGQKVEFLVSFYNNEISEKSEIFDDQFSVERPDGSNFTLKIRSTKLEDSAMYFCASRPGAVLTGELFFGEGSRLTVL.

The chain employs TRBV27 and TRBJ2-7, with 7 bases lining up with TRBD2. The ends lost 5 bases at V and 0 bases at J; junction bases unmatched: 4. Germline V lookup: CDR1 MNHEY, CDR2 SMNVEV (reference sequence). The CDR3 runs to 14 residues. The CDR3 nucleotides are TGTGCCAGCAGTCCCTCTAGCGGCTCCTACGAGCAGTACTTC. Its protein is CASSPSSGSYEQYF.

This chain links TRBV11-2 with TRBJ2-3, with a possible D match to TRBD2 (6 bases). Germline CDR1 SGHAT, CDR2 FQNNGV. V lost 5 bases to trimming and J lost 6 bases, with 15 bases between them. This CDR3 spans 14 amino acids. The CDR3 is CASSPGVIADTQYF. Written as DNA, the CDR3 is TGTGCCAGCAGCCCGGGGGTAATCGCGGATACGCAGTATTTT.

The rearrangement links TRBV7-2 to TRBJ2-1, with TRBD1 matching 9 bases. The CDR3 runs to 16 residues. Germline V CDR1 and CDR2: SGHTA, FQGNSA. Trimming took 5 bases from V and 0 from J; bases not matched to a gene: 5. This CDR3 reads CASSQTGGYSYNEQFF. CDR3 sequence (DNA): TGTGCCAGCAGCCAAACAGGGGGCTACTCCTACAATGAGCAGTTCTTC.

This clone has more than one count but fewer than ten. The CDR3: CASIRTSPYEQYF. The CDR3 nucleotides read TGTGCCAGCATCAGGACATCTCCCTACGAGCAGTACTTC. V usage is TRBV2 and J usage is TRBJ2-7; D perhaps matches TRBD1 (5 bases). With 7 bases removed from V and 2 bases from J, the gap between germline ends came to 12 bases. Germline V gene lookup returns CDR1 SNHLY and CDR2 FYNNEI. The CDR3 covers 13 residues.

The V call is TRBV10-3, the J call TRBJ1-1; D ambiguous. The CDR3 is made up of 14 amino acids. Germline V gives CDR1 ENHRY, CDR2 SYGVKD. Between the trimmed V and J ends, which lost 6 bases and 4 bases, there was a span of 15 bases. The CDR3 spells CAIRADQGSTEAFF. CDR3 DNA sequence: TGTGCCATCAGGGCAGACCAAGGATCCACTGAAGCTTTCTTT.

The CDR3 is CASSPEQLNTEAFF. CDR3 sequence (DNA): TGTGCCAGCAGCCCCGAGCAGCTGAACACTGAAGCTTTCTTT. The J gene is TRBJ1-1, the V gene TRBV7-9, with no clear D. Looked up from germline, CDR1 is SEHNR and CDR2 is FQNEAQ (reference sequence). This CDR3 is built from 14 residues. V was clipped by 5 bases and J by 0 bases, with 10 bases between them.

In its sample, this clone was seen a few times. The chain employs TRBV5-6 and TRBJ2-7; no clear D. The length of the CDR3 is 12 residues. Looked up from germline, CDR1 is SGHDT and CDR2 is YYEEEE. V gave up 0 bases and J gave up 6 bases, with 7 bases separating them. The CDR3 sequence is CASSLDAGEQYF. The CDR3 coding sequence is TGTGCCAGCAGCTTGGACGCCGGCGAGCAGTACTTC.

The rearrangement links TRBV7-3 to TRBJ2-1; perhaps TRBD1 as D (6 bases). Germline CDR1 and CDR2: SGHTA and FQGTGA. CDR3 length: 15 residues. V was cut by 5 bases and J by 1 base, with 12 bases left in between. This CDR3 reads CASSVGAESYNEQFF. CDR3 DNA sequence: TGTGCCAGCAGCGTGGGGGCGGAGTCCTACAATGAGCAGTTCTTC.

The chain employs TRBV10-2 and TRBJ2-7; D possibly corresponds to TRBD2 (6 bases). The CDR3 is 14 amino acids. Trimming removed 4 bases at V and 5 bases at J, with 15 bases between. CDR1 is WSHSY, CDR2 SAAADI, per germline. The CDR3 is CASSGRLGGNEQYF. The CDR3 coding sequence is TGCGCCAGCAGTGGAAGACTAGGAGGAAACGAGCAGTACTTC.

The chain is built from TRBV5-1 and TRBJ2-7; 8 nucleotides agree with TRBD1. This CDR3 comprises 13 residues. CDR1 SGHRS and CDR2 YFSETQ come from the germline V gene. V lost 4 bases, J lost 3 bases, and 3 bases stayed unmatched. DNA for the CDR3: TGCGCCAGCAGCAGGGACAGGAGCTACGAGCAGTACTTC. Translation: CASSRDRSYEQYF.

The chain recombines TRBV14 with TRBJ2-1, with D tentatively TRBD2 (6 bases). Trimming cost V 0 bases and J 6 bases, with 12 bases left between them. The CDR3 is made up of 15 amino acids. CDR1 is SGHDN, CDR2 FVKESK, per germline. CDR3 loop: CASSQDWASANEQFF. CDR3 coding DNA: TGTGCCAGCAGCCAAGATTGGGCTAGCGCCAATGAGCAGTTCTTC.

The V gene is TRBV25-1, the J gene TRBJ1-1, with D possibly TRBD1 on 5 matching bases. Trimming took 1 base from V and 7 from J, leaving 13 bases between them. The length of the CDR3 is 14 residues. Germline V gene sequence: CDR1 MGHDK, CDR2 SYGVNS. CDR3 region: CASSEFGGTFEAFF. CDR3 DNA sequence: TGTGCCAGCAGTGAATTCGGAGGGACGTTTGAAGCTTTCTTT. The variable domain in full, with the rest retrieved from reference TRBV25-1 and TRBJ1-1, is EADIYQTPRYLVIGTGKKITLECSQTMGHDKMYWYQQDPGMELHLIHYSYGVNSTEKGDLSSESTVSRIRTEHFPLTLESARPSHTSQYLCASSEFGGTFEAFFGQGTRLTVV.

This chain links TRBV25-1 with TRBJ2-6; TRBD1 matches at 7 bases. This CDR3 spans 18 amino acids. V shed 1 base, J shed 2 bases, and the junction held 8 bases outside the gene matches. The germline V gene has CDR1 MGHDK and CDR2 SYGVNS. The DNA for the CDR3 is TGTGCCAGCAGTGAATTACCCTTCGGGACAGCTGGGGCCAACGTCCTGACTTTC. Amino acid sequence: CASSELPFGTAGANVLTF.

The V and J genes are TRBV6-1 and TRBJ2-7, with TRBD2 identical over 9 bases. V lost 3 bases to trimming and J lost 6 bases; unmatched junction nucleotides: 12. Germline V gene sequence: CDR1 MNHNS, CDR2 SASEGT. The CDR3 is 16 residues long. The CDR3 DNA sequence: TGTGCCAGCAGTGAGCTAGCGGGAACGGGAAACTCCGAGCAGTACTTC. As protein: CASSELAGTGNSEQYF.

The J gene is TRBJ2-2, the V gene TRBV10-2; 7 bases are a match to TRBD2. The CDR3 is made up of 13 amino acids. CDR1 WSHSY and CDR2 SAAADI come from the germline V gene. V dropped 5 bases and J dropped 6; count of bases not matched to a gene: 3. The CDR3 coding sequence is TGCGCCAGCAGTACGACTAGCCCCGGGGAGCTGTTTTTT. Encoded protein: CASSTTSPGELFF.